The present T cell receptor (beta chain) was sequenced within a study of blood T cell repertoires in COVID-19. Original methodology: Reference gene primer amplification yielded estimated nucleated cell counts. Profiled with immunoSEQ multiplex PCR; TCRdb holds only in-frame clones, not every one. V and J calls and clone size are given by that table; D and trimming were obtained from the DNA. The sample records 410,000 or so clones, over 75% being singletons. Seattle enrolled patients during active infection and tracked them longitudinally. The germline V and J ends were trimmed by 1 base and 4 bases, with 11 bases remaining between them. Germline V lookup: CDR1 LGHNA, CDR2 YSLEER. The CDR3 totals 14 residues.

The chain links TRBV4-3 to TRBJ2-7; perhaps TRBD1 as D (5 bases). The sequencing input was peripheral blood. The source is a woman between 40 and 50 years old with COVID-19, enrolled during active disease. CDR3 sequence reads: CASSQAGSGYEQYF. The CDR3 DNA follows: TGCGCCAGCAGCCAAGCAGGGTCCGGGTACGAGCAGTACTTC.